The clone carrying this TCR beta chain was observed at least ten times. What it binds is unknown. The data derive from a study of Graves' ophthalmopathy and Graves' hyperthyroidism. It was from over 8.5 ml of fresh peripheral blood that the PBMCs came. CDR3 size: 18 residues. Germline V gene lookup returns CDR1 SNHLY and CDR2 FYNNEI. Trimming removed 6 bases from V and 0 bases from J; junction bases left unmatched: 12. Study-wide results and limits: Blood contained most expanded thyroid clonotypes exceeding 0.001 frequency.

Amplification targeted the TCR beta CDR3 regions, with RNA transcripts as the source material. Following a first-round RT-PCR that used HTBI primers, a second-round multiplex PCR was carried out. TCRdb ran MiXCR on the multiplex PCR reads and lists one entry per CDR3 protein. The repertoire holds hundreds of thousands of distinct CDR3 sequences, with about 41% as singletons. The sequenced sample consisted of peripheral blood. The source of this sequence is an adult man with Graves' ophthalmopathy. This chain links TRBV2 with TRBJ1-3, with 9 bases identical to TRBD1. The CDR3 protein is CASRARGTGRRSGNTIYF. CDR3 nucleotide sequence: TGTGCCAGCAGGGCTCGCGGGACAGGGAGACGCTCTGGAAACACCATATATTTT.